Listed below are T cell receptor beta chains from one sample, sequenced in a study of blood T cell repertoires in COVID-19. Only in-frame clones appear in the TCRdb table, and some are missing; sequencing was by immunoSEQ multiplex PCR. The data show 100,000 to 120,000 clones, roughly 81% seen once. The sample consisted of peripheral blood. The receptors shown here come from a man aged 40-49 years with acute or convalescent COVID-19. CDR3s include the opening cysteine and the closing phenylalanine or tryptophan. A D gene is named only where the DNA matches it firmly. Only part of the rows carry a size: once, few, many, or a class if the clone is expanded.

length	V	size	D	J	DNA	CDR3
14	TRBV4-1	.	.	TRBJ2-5	TGCGCCAGCAGCCTCAACAGGGAGGGAGAGACCCAGTACTTC	CASSLNREGETQYF
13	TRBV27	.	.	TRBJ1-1	TGTGCCAGCAGTCCTGCGGGGAACACTGAAGCTTTCTTT	CASSPAGNTEAFF
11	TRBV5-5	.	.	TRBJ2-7	TGTGCCAGCAGCCCCCAATACGAGCAGTACTTC	CASSPQYEQYF
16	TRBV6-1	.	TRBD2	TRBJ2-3	TGTGCCAGCAGTGAAGGTAGCGGGGGTGGTGTAGATACGCAGTATTTT	CASSEGSGGGVDTQYF
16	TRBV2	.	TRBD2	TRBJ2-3	TGTGCCAGCAGTGAATGGACGGGGGGGGCCGGAGATACGCAGTATTTT	CASSEWTGGAGDTQYF
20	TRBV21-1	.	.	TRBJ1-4	TGTGCCAGCAGCAAACGGACCCCCCGACCCAGACAGGGGCCAAGGGAAAAACTGTTTTTT	CASSKRTPRPRQGPREKLFF
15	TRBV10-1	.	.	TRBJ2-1	TGCGCCAGCAGTGAGGGTGGAGGGAACTACAATGAGCAGTTCTTC	CASSEGGGNYNEQFF
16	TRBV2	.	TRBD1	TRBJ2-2	TGTGCCAGCAGGGACAGGGGCGTTCCGAACACCGGGGAGCTGTTTTTT	CASRDRGVPNTGELFF
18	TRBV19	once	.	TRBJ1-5	TGTGCCAGTAGTATGAGGTCGGGCAGGGTGAAGAAGAATCAGCCCCAGCATTTT	CASSMRSGRVKKNQPQHF
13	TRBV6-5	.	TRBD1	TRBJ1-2	TGTGCCAGCTTGGGACAGGGGGACTATGGCTACACCTTC	CASLGQGDYGYTF
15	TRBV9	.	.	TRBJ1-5	TGTGCCAGCAGCGTAGGTGGGGGCCCAGATCAGCCCCAGCATTTT	CASSVGGGPDQPQHF
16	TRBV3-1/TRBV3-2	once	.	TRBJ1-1	TGTGCCAGCAGCCAAGTCTGGGCAGGGGCGAACACTGAAGCTTTCTTT	CASSQVWAGANTEAFF
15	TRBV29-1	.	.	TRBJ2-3	TGCAGCGTTGTAGGAGGGACGGGAAGCACAGATACGCAGTATTTT	CSVVGGTGSTDTQYF
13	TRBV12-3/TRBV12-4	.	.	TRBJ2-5	TGTGCCAGCAGTTTTCTAGGCCAAGAGACCCAGTACTTC	CASSFLGQETQYF
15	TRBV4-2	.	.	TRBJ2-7	TGTGCCAGCAGCCAAGGGGACTCAAGCTCCTACGAGCAGTACTTC	CASSQGDSSSYEQYF
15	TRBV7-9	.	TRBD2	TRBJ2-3	TGTGCCAGCAGGGTGACTAGCGGATGGGGAGATACGCAGTATTTT	CASRVTSGWGDTQYF
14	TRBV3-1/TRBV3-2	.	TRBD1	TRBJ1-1	TGTGCCAGCAGCCTCCGGGACAGGGACACTGAAGCTTTCTTT	CASSLRDRDTEAFF
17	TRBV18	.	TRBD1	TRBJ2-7	TGTGCCAGCTCACGACAAGACAGGGCCACCCCTACCTACGAGCAGTACTTC	CASSRQDRATPTYEQYF
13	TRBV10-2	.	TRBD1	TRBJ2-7	TGCGCCAGCAGTGGACAGGGTTCGGAGGAGCAGTACTTC	CASSGQGSEEQYF
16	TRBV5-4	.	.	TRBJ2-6	TGTGCCAGCAGCTTGGCCCGTCAGACTGGGGCCAACGTCCTGACTTTC	CASSLARQTGANVLTF
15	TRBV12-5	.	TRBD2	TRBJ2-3	TGTGCTAGTGGTTTGGTGGCGGGGGGCGCAGATACGCAGTATTTT	CASGLVAGGADTQYF
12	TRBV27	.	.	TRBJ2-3	TGTGCCAGCAGTTTCGTGGGCGATACGCAGTATTTT	CASSFVGDTQYF
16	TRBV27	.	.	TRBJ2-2	TGTGCCAGCAGTTTTCGGGGGACAGTAGGTGGCGGGGAGCTGTTTTTT	CASSFRGTVGGGELFF
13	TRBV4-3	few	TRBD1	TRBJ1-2	TGCGCCAGCAGCAGACAGGGGATGGATGGCTACACCTTC	CASSRQGMDGYTF
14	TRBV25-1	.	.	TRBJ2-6	TGTGCCAGCACCCCCGGGAGTGGGGCCAACGTCCTGACTTTC	CASTPGSGANVLTF
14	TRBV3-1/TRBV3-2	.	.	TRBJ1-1	TGTGCCAGCAGCCAACGAGGGGCGGGGGCTGAAGCTTTCTTT	CASSQRGAGAEAFF
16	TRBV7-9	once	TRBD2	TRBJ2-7	TGTGCCAGCAGCCGATCTAGCGGGGCCACCTCCTACGAGCAGTACTTC	CASSRSSGATSYEQYF
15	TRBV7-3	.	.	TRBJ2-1	TGTGCCAGCAGATCATCGGGGAGCTCCTACAATGAGCAGTTCTTC	CASRSSGSSYNEQFF
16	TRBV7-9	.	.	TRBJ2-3	TGTGCCAGCAGCCACTGGGGAGCGGAAAGCACAGATACGCAGTATTTT	CASSHWGAESTDTQYF